The 5 T cell receptor beta chains reported below all come from one sample, sequenced in a study of blood T cells in healthy people across ages. Primers used in a second PCR of about 7 to 11 cycles were a sample-barcoded 5' primer and a J-beta primer mix. TCRdb independently ran MiXCR on the 5' RACE reads; one entry per CDR3 protein. The table records about 570,000 distinct CDR3 sequences, roughly 29% of them present only once. Sequenced sample: blood. The origin of the receptors is a woman aged 70-85 years in good health.

The chain has TRBV10-3 and TRBJ2-1, with D uncertain. The DNA matches TRBJ2-5 better at its end, which makes the J call doubtful. The CDR3 has 14 amino acids. Germline lookup yields CDR1 ENHRY and CDR2 SYGVKD. The CDR3 sequence is CAISERHPQETQYF. The CDR3 bases are TGTGCCATCAGTGAGAGGCATCCCCAAGAGACCCAGTACTTC.

This clonotype was picked up a small number of times. The rearrangement uses TRBV20-1 and TRBJ2-5, with TRBD2 identical over 7 bases. This CDR3 region has 16 residues. After removal of 0 bases from V and 0 bases from J, the junction contained 7 bases not matched to a gene. Germline V gives CDR1 DFQATT, CDR2 SNEGSKA (reference sequence). CDR3 sequence: CSARDLGGGHQETQYF. The CDR3, as DNA: TGCAGTGCTAGAGATCTCGGCGGGGGACACCAAGAGACCCAGTACTTC.

This clonotype has just a few counts. The chain is built from TRBV20-1 and TRBJ1-2; maybe TRBD1 (6 bases). V was pared by 4 bases and J by 3 bases, with 18 bases between. From germline, CDR1 is DFQATT and CDR2 SNEGSKA (reference sequence). The CDR3 sequence is 15 residues long. CDR3 DNA sequence: TGCAGTGCTAAGACCCAGACAGGTGGGGACTATGGCTACACCTTC. Amino acid sequence: CSAKTQTGGDYGYTF.

The chain is built from TRBV7-2 and TRBJ2-3; the match to TRBD2 covers 8 bases. V shed 5 bases, J shed 5 bases, and the junction held 9 bases outside the gene matches. This CDR3 region has 15 residues. Germline V gene sequence: CDR1 SGHTA, CDR2 FQGNSA. The CDR3 DNA is TGTGCCAGCAGCCCTCCCCGGGGGGGCCAAGATACGCAGTATTTT. Translating gives CASSPPRGGQDTQYF.

Turning to this clonotype: An end of the junction does not agree with germline; a read error may underlie this. The rearrangement links TRBV27 to TRBJ1-2, with D unresolved. Germline V gives CDR1 MNHEY, CDR2 SMNVEV (reference sequence). CDR3 size: 16 residues. CDR3 region: CVSRHKNSATNYGYTF. In DNA form, the CDR3 reads TGTGTCAGCAGGCATAAAAACAGCGCCACTAACTATGGCTACACCTTC.